This TCR beta chain derives from a study of blood T cell repertoires in COVID-19. Profiled with immunoSEQ multiplex PCR; TCRdb holds only in-frame clones, not every one. The sample includes 150,000 to 200,000 clones, around 86% of them seen just once. J was trimmed by 6 bases and V by 0 bases; bases with no gene match: 14. Germline V gene data show CDR1 as SGHRS and CDR2 as YFSETQ. The CDR3 covers 18 residues. The TCR was taken from a woman aged 80 or over with COVID-19, enrolled during active disease. The sequenced sample was peripheral blood. This chain connects TRBV5-1 to TRBJ2-1; 8 bases are a match to TRBD1. The CDR3 nucleotides are TGCGCCAGCAGCTTGGCCAGTCAAACAGGGGGTTTTAGCAATGAGCAGTTCTTC. Residues: CASSLASQTGGFSNEQFF.